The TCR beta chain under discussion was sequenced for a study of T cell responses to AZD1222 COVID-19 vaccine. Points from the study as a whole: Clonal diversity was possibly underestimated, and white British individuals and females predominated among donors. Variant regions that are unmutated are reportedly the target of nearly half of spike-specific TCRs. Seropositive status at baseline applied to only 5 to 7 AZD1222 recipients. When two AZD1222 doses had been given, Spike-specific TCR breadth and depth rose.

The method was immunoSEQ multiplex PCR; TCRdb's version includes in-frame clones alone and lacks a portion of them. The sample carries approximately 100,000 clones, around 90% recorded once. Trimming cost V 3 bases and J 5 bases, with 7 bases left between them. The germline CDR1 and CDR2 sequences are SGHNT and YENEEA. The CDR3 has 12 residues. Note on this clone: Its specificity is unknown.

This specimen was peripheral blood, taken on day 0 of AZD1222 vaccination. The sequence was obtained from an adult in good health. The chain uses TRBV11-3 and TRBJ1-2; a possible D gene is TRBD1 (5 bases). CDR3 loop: CASSFEGYGYTF. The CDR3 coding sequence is TGTGCCAGCAGCTTCGAGGGGTATGGCTACACCTTC.